What follows are 23 T cell receptor beta chains derived from one specimen sequenced in a study of technical replicates of blood from several donors. The method was immunoSEQ multiplex PCR; TCRdb's version includes in-frame clones alone and lacks a portion of them. The top ten hold approximately 0.38% of the sample, which has roughly 97,000 clones, about 95% seen once. The sequenced sample consisted of T cells isolated from PBMCs. The receptors come from a human donor in good health.

This clone occurred once. The V and J genes are TRBV4-2 and TRBJ2-2; D unresolved. V lost 0 bases, J lost 0 bases, and 8 bases lay in between. From germline, CDR1 is LGHNA and CDR2 YNFKEQ. The CDR3 is 16 amino acids. CDR3 DNA sequence: TGTGCCAGCAGCCAAGATTGGCTCGCGAACACCGGGGAGCTGTTTTTT. Translation gives CASSQDWLANTGELFF.

V is TRBV19 and J is TRBJ1-4; D perhaps matches TRBD1 (5 bases). There are 15 residues in the CDR3. CDR1 is LNHDA, CDR2 SQIVND, per germline (reference sequence). The ends were cut back, 5 bases at V and 4 bases at J, with 14 bases in the middle. CDR3 DNA: TGTGCCAGTAGTGGGCAGGGTCTTGGTAATGAAAAACTGTTTTTT. Amino acid sequence: CASSGQGLGNEKLFF.

The chain links TRBV2 to TRBJ2-2; TRBD2 matches at 11 bases. The V gene end was trimmed by 3 bases and the J gene end by 5 bases; junction bases not matched to a gene: 5. Per germline, CDR1 SNHLY and CDR2 FYNNEI. The CDR3 length is 16 residues. CDR3 loop: CASSDLAGGGTGELFF. DNA for the CDR3: TGTGCCAGCAGTGACCTAGCGGGAGGTGGTACCGGGGAGCTGTTTTTT.

The V call is TRBV7-9, the J call TRBJ2-1; TRBD2 matches 11 bases. The CDR3 consists of 14 residues. Germline values: CDR1 SEHNR, CDR2 FQNEAQ (reference sequence). The V and J ends lost 6 bases and 8 bases, in that order; junction bases with no gene match: 6. In DNA form, the CDR3 reads TGTGCCAGCAGAACTAGCGGGAGTTTGTATGAGCAGTTCTTC. It is translated as CASRTSGSLYEQFF.

This clone was counted a single time. V usage is TRBV5-4 and J usage is TRBJ2-1; D possibly corresponds to TRBD1 (6 bases). The V end lost 1 base, the J end lost 6 bases, and 11 bases lay between the germline ends. Germline V gene sequence: CDR1 SGHNT, CDR2 YYREEE (reference sequence). CDR3 length equals 14 residues. The chain's CDR3 is CASSLLLGANEQFF. The CDR3, as DNA: TGTGCCAGCAGCTTGCTTCTGGGGGCCAATGAGCAGTTCTTC.

This chain joins TRBV28 and TRBJ2-2, with 13 bases that match TRBD2. This CDR3 is 19 amino acids long. J gave up 4 bases and V 4 bases, and 12 bases lay outside the gene matches. The germline CDR1 and CDR2 sequences are MDHEN and SYDVKM. The CDR3 DNA sequence: TGTGCCAGCAGTTGGGATTACAGACTAGCGGGAGGACTCACCGGGGAGCTGTTTTTT. As protein: CASSWDYRLAGGLTGELFF.

The chain carries TRBV5-4 and TRBJ2-1; TRBD2 aligns across 13 bases. J was trimmed by 8 bases and V by 6 bases; bases with no gene match: 8. This CDR3 has 15 residues. Germline CDR1 is SGHNT and CDR2 is YYREEE (reference sequence). The CDR3 coding sequence is TGTGCCAGCATCGATACTAGCGGGAGGGCCCATGAGCAGTTCTTC. Its protein is CASIDTSGRAHEQFF.

CDR3 DNA sequence: TGTGCCAGCAGCCTCTTGACTAGCTACAATGAGCAGTTCTTC. Translated: CASSLLTSYNEQFF. The rearrangement uses TRBV6-5 and TRBJ2-1; D is perhaps TRBD2 (6 bases). The CDR3 consists of 14 residues. V shed 6 bases and J shed 3 bases, with 12 bases lying between them. CDR1 and CDR2 (germline): MNHEY, SVGAGI.

The chain uses TRBV27 and TRBJ1-2; TRBD1 is a possible D gene (5 bases). The CDR3 runs 14 residues. Germline values: CDR1 MNHEY, CDR2 SMNVEV (reference sequence). The ends were cut back, 0 bases at V and 6 bases at J, with 11 bases in the middle. The CDR3 reads CASSLSSGYNGYTF. DNA of the CDR3: TGTGCCAGCAGTTTATCATCAGGGTATAATGGCTACACCTTC.

The V call is TRBV28, the J call TRBJ2-7; TRBD1 matches at 7 bases. With V trimmed by 2 bases and J by 5 bases, 9 bases remained unmatched. This CDR3 region has 15 residues. The V gene's germline CDR1 is MDHEN and CDR2 SYDVKM. The CDR3 loop reads CASSLADRDGDEQYF. CDR3 in DNA: TGTGCCAGCAGTTTAGCTGACAGGGACGGCGACGAGCAGTACTTC. The full variable domain, its missing parts supplied by reference TRBV28 and TRBJ2-7, is DVKVTQSSRYLVKRTGEKVFLECVQDMDHENMFWYRQDPGLGLRLIYFSYDVKMKEKGDIPEGYSVSREKKERFSLILESASTNQTSMYLCASSLADRDGDEQYFGPGTRLTVT.

The chain has TRBV5-1 and TRBJ2-5, with TRBD1 matching 11 bases. This CDR3 spans 15 amino acids. From germline, CDR1 is SGHRS and CDR2 YFSETQ. V dropped 4 bases and J dropped 2; count of bases not matched to a gene: 4. CDR3 residues: CASSQGQGVQETQYF. In DNA form, the CDR3 reads TGCGCCAGCAGCCAGGGACAGGGGGTTCAAGAGACCCAGTACTTC.

The rearrangement joins TRBV4-2 to TRBJ2-1; 12 positions match TRBD2. V shed 4 bases, J shed 4 bases, and the junction held 5 bases outside the gene matches. CDR1 and CDR2 (germline): LGHNA, YNFKEQ. The CDR3 has 16 amino acids. The CDR3 DNA sequence: TGTGCCAGCAGCCTGGTCCTAGCGGGAGGGTACAATGAGCAGTTCTTC. It encodes CASSLVLAGGYNEQFF.

V and J are TRBV11-3 and TRBJ2-5; TRBD2 might be the D (6 bases). V dropped 6 bases and J dropped 5 bases, with 13 bases sitting between them. Germline CDR1 is SGHNT and CDR2 is YENEEA. CDR3 length: 13 amino acids. DNA for the CDR3: TGTGCCAGCAGTCCCCCGGGGGTCGAGACCCAGTACTTC. This gives the protein CASSPPGVETQYF.

In the case of this clone: A read error may produce the germline difference seen at one junction end. Other DNA variants within this sample encode the same CDR3. The CDR3 nucleotides read TGTGCTAGCAGCTTGGCCGGGGACACTGAGGCTTTCTTT. Protein: CASSLAGDTEAFF. The chain has TRBV7-7 and TRBJ1-1; D is perhaps TRBD1 (6 bases). CDR3 length equals 13 residues. Germline assignment: CDR1 SSHAT and CDR2 FNYEAQ (reference sequence).

The chain combines TRBV28 with TRBJ2-7; 9 bases fit TRBD2. Looked up from germline, CDR1 is MDHEN and CDR2 is SYDVKM. J was trimmed by 3 bases and V by 4 bases; bases with no gene match: 4. The CDR3 sequence is 14 residues long. The CDR3 DNA follows: TGTGCCAGCAGTTCCGGGACTAGCAGCTACGAGCAGTACTTC. Amino acids: CASSSGTSSYEQYF.

The chain is built from TRBV29-1 and TRBJ2-3; D remains unclear. The germline V gene encodes CDR1 SQVTM and CDR2 ANQGSEA. There are 14 residues in the CDR3. V was clipped by 7 bases and J by 7 bases, with 21 bases between them. CDR3 nucleotide sequence: TGCAGCGCTGCCCGAATAGAAGCGTTTAATACGCAGTATTTT. This translates into CSAARIEAFNTQYF.

The gene calls are TRBV30 and TRBJ2-3, with TRBD2 identical over 11 bases. The germline gives CDR1 GTSNPN, CDR2 SVGIG (reference sequence). V shed 5 bases and J 6 bases; nucleotides not matched to a gene: 7. The CDR3 extends over 14 amino acids. In DNA form, the CDR3 reads TGTGCCTGGGGGATCCTAGCGGGAGGTGATACGCAGTATTTT. This codes for CAWGILAGGDTQYF.

The CDR3 reads CASCMGLAGVGEQFF. CDR3 DNA sequence: TGTGCCAGCTGTATGGGACTAGCGGGAGTAGGTGAGCAGTTCTTC. The chain joins TRBV2 to TRBJ2-1; 14 nucleotides align to TRBD2. Germline V gene data show CDR1 as SNHLY and CDR2 as FYNNEI. V lost 8 bases and J lost 9; bases outside the gene matches: 9. The length of the CDR3 is 15 residues.

This rearrangement joins TRBV19 to TRBJ2-2, with 8 bases fitting TRBD1. CDR3 length equals 17 residues. J lost 4 bases, V lost 6 bases, and 13 bases had no gene match. Germline CDR1 is LNHDA and CDR2 is SQIVND (reference sequence). In DNA form, the CDR3 reads TGTGCCAGTAGCCCGGTTTCCAGGGGGCCTCTCACCGGGGAGCTGTTTTTT. Protein product: CASSPVSRGPLTGELFF.

This clone came up once. The chain links TRBV7-2 to TRBJ1-4; the match to TRBD1 covers 7 bases. CDR1 SGHTA and CDR2 FQGNSA come from the germline V gene. The length of the CDR3 is 16 residues. V lost 5 bases and J lost 0; bases outside the gene matches: 6. The CDR3 bases are TGTGCCAGCAGCATCTCAACAGGGGCAACTAATGAAAAACTGTTTTTT. Its protein is CASSISTGATNEKLFF.

This chain joins TRBV19 and TRBJ2-1, with 10 bases aligning to TRBD2. The V segment lost 5 bases and the J segment 7 bases; nucleotides outside the gene matches: 11. The CDR3 is made up of 16 amino acids. The germline CDR1 and CDR2 sequences are LNHDA and SQIVND (reference sequence). In DNA, the CDR3 is TGTGCCAGTAGTTCTGATTGGACTAGCGGCCAAAATGAGCAGTTCTTC. It translates to CASSSDWTSGQNEQFF.

The V and J genes are TRBV11-1 and TRBJ2-4; D gene unclear. This CDR3 is 15 amino acids long. The germline CDR1 and CDR2 sequences are SGHAT and FQDESV (reference sequence). Trimming pared 3 bases from V and 0 bases from J, leaving 9 bases between. The CDR3 reads CASSLGLIAKNIQYF. The CDR3 DNA reads TGTGCCAGCAGCTTGGGCTTAATAGCCAAAAACATTCAGTACTTC.

The genes are TRBV2 and TRBJ1-5; 10 nucleotides match TRBD1. This CDR3 has 14 residues. Per the germline V gene, CDR1 is SNHLY and CDR2 is FYNNEI. The junction had 5 bases not matched to a gene; V was cut back by 9 bases and J by 3 bases. The CDR3 nucleotides read TGTGCCAGTTGGGACAGGGGATCCAATCAGCCCCAGCATTTT. This translates into CASWDRGSNQPQHF.